The TCR beta chain described here comes from a study of T cell repertoires in cytomegalovirus infection. About the research overall: It can be stated that public TCR beta signatures indicated CMV infection as well as a matching HLA type. Points from the study as a whole: In two of eight donors, the top clonotype was HLA-C-restricted CMV-specific. Public TCR beta family frequency separated CMV-and-HLA carriers, including in an independent cohort.

TCRdb reanalysed the reads using MiXCR and keeps one entry per CDR3 protein. Of 200,000 to 250,000 distinct CDR3 sequences listed, 9% to 15% are singletons. This clonotype was counted ten times or more. The antigen remains unidentified. Input material: PBMCs. The TCR was taken from a human donor in good health (CMV status not recorded). Some clones in this sample may be carry-over from other donors' samples.

CDR3 nucleotides: TGTGCCAGCAGCTTCTCTAGCGGGAGCTCCAAAAACATTCAGTACTTC. Its translation: CASSFSSGSSKNIQYF. The rearrangement joins TRBV7-2 to TRBJ2-4; 10 bases fit TRBD2. Unmatched junction bases numbered 4, after V lost 3 bases and J lost 2 bases. The germline gives CDR1 SGHTA, CDR2 FQGNSA. The CDR3 is 16 residues long. Supplemented by reference TRBV7-2 and TRBJ2-4, the full variable domain reads GAGVSQSPSNKVTEKGKDVELRCDPISGHTALYWYRQSLGQGLEFLIYFQGNSAPDKSGLPSDRFSAERTGGSVSTLTIQRTQQEDSAVYLCASSFSSGSSKNIQYFGAGTRLSVL.